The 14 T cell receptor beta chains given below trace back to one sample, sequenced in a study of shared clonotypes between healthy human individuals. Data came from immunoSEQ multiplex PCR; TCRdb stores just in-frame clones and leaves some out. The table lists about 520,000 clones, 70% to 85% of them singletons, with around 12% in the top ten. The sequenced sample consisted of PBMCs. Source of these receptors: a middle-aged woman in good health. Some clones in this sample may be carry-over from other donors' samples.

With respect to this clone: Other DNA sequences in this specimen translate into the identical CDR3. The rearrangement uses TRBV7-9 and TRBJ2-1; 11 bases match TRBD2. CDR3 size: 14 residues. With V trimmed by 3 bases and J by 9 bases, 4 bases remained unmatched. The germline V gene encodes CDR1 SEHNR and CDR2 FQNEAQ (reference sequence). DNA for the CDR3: TGTGCCAGCAGCTTGGGTCTAGCGGGGGGTGAGCAGTTCTTC. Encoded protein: CASSLGLAGGEQFF. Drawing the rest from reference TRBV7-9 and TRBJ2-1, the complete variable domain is DTGVSQNPRHKITKRGQNVTFRCDPISEHNRLYWYRQTLGQGPEFLTYFQNEAQLEKSRLLSDRFSAERPKGSFSTLEIQRTEQGDSAMYLCASSLGLAGGEQFFGPGTRLTVL.

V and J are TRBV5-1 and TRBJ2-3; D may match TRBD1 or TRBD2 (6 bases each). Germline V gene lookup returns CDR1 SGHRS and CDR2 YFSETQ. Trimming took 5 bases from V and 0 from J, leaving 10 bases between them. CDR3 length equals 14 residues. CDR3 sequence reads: CASRTGASTDTQYF. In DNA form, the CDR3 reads TGCGCCAGCAGGACGGGGGCGAGCACAGATACGCAGTATTTT.

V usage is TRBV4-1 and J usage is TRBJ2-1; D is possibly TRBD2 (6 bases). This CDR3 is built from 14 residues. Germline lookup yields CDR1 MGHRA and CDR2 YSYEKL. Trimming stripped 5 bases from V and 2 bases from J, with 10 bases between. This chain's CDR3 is CASSLGLPYNEQFF. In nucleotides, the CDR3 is TGCGCCAGCAGCTTAGGACTACCCTACAATGAGCAGTTCTTC.

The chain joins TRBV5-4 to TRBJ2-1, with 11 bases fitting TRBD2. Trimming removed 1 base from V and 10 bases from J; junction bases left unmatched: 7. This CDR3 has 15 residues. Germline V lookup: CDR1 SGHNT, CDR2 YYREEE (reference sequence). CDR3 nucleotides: TGTGCCAGCAGCTTGACTAGCGGGGGCACTACGGAGCAGTTCTTC. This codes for CASSLTSGGTTEQFF.

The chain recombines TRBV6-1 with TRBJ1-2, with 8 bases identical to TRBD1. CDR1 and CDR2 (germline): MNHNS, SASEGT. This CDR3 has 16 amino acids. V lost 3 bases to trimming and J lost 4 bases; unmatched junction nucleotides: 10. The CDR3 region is CASSDRDRPLFYGYTF. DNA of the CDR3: TGTGCCAGCAGTGACCGGGACAGGCCATTATTCTATGGCTACACCTTC.

CDR3 nucleotides: TGTGCCAGCAGCCCGGGGACTAGCGCAAAAGAGACCCAGTACTTC. Protein: CASSPGTSAKETQYF. J is TRBJ2-5 and V is TRBV5-4; 10 bases are a match to TRBD2. Germline trimming cut 4 bases from V and 3 bases from J; bases unmatched to any gene: 6. CDR3 length: 15 amino acids. Germline CDR1 and CDR2: SGHNT and YYREEE (reference sequence).

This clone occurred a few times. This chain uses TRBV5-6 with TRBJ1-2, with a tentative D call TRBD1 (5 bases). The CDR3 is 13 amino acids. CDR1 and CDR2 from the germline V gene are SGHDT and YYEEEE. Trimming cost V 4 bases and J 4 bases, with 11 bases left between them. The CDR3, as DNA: TGTGCCAGCAGCCTGGGGGGGTCCTATGGCTACACCTTC. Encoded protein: CASSLGGSYGYTF.

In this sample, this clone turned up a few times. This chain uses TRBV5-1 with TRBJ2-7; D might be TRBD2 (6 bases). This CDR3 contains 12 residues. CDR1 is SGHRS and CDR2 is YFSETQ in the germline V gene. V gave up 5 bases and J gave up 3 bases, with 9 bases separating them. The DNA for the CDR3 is TGCGCCAGCAGGTGGGAGGACTACGAGCAGTACTTC. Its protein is CASRWEDYEQYF.

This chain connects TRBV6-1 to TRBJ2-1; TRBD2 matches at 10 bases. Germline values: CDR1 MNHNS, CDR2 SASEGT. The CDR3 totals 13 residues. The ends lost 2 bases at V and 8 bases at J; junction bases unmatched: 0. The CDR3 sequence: CASSETSGDEQFF. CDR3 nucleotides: TGTGCCAGCAGTGAAACTAGCGGGGATGAGCAGTTCTTC.

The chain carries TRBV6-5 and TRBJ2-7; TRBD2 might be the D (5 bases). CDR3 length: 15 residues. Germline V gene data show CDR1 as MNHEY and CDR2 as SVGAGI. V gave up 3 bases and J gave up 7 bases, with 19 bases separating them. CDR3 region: CASSYLGVGGGEQYF. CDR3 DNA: TGTGCCAGCAGTTATCTCGGCGTCGGAGGTGGGGAGCAGTACTTC.

The CDR3, as DNA: TGTGCCAGCAGTTTCAGTGGACTAGACGCATACGAGCAGTACTTC. Amino acids: CASSFSGLDAYEQYF. The chain combines TRBV27 with TRBJ2-7; 7 bases are shared with TRBD2. Germline CDR1 MNHEY, CDR2 SMNVEV (reference sequence). The CDR3 loop spans 15 amino acids. V lost 3 bases, J lost 4 bases, and 9 bases stayed unmatched.

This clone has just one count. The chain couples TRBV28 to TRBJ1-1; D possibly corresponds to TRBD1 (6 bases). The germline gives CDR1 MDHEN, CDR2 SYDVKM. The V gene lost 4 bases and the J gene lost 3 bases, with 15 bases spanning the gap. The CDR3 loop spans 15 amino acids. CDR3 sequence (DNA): TGTGCCAGCAGTTCCCCAGGGGCAACCGACACTGAAGCTTTCTTT. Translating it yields CASSSPGATDTEAFF.

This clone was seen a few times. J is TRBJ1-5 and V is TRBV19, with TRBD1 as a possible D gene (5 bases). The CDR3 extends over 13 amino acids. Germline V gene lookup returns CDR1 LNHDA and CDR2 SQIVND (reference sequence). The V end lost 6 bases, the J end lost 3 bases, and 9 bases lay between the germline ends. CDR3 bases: TGTGCCAGTAGAGACAGCTCCAATCAGCCCCAGCATTTT. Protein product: CASRDSSNQPQHF.

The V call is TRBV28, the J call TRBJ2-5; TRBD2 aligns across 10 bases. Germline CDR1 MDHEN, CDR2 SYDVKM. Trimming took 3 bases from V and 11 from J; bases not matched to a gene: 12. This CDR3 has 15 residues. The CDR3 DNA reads TGTGCCAGCAGTTTGATCCTAGCGGGGGATCGTGGGCAGTACTTC. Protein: CASSLILAGDRGQYF.